One sample yielded the 24 T cell receptor beta chains listed below, sequenced in a study of cytomegalovirus exposure and HLA in healthy donors. PCR used 60 Vbeta primers and 13 Jbeta primers. Using immunoSEQ multiplex PCR, the repertoire was profiled, and TCRdb retains in-frame clones only, with some absent. The table includes 97,000 or so clones, roughly 85% detected once. Sequences were obtained from PBMCs. The receptor source for this set is a man in his forties in good health and CMV-seronegative.

This chain links TRBV5-6 with TRBJ1-2, with D hard to call. CDR1 is SGHDT, CDR2 YYEEEE, per germline. The CDR3 loop spans 14 amino acids. The ends were cut back, 0 bases at V and 0 bases at J, with 6 bases in the middle. CDR3: CASSLVSANYGYTF. The CDR3 region has the DNA TGTGCCAGCAGCTTGGTATCAGCTAACTATGGCTACACCTTC.

This clone has just a few counts. The chain recombines TRBV18 with TRBJ2-4; perhaps TRBD2 as D (5 bases). Trimming stripped 6 bases from V and 7 bases from J, with 16 bases between. There are 14 residues in the CDR3. The germline V gene encodes CDR1 KGHSH and CDR2 LQKENI. CDR3 in DNA: TGTGCCAGCTCTCCTGACGCGGGTCTTAACATTCAGTACTTC. Translation: CASSPDAGLNIQYF.

The V gene is TRBV29-1, the J gene TRBJ2-1; D may be TRBD2 (7 bases). The CDR3 is 15 residues long. In germline, CDR1 is SQVTM, CDR2 ANQGSEA. The germline V and J ends were trimmed by 7 bases and 1 base, with 17 bases remaining between them. CDR3 protein: CSALWGGESYNEQFF. CDR3 coding DNA: TGCAGCGCCCTATGGGGGGGCGAGTCCTACAATGAGCAGTTCTTC.

The V and J genes are TRBV11-2 and TRBJ2-7, with D tentatively TRBD1 (6 bases). Germline values: CDR1 SGHAT, CDR2 FQNNGV. This CDR3 has 14 amino acids. V was cut by 5 bases and J by 2 bases, with 13 bases left in between. CDR3 nucleotides: TGTGCCAGCAGCCCAACAGGGCCTGCCTACGAGCAGTACTTC. It is translated as CASSPTGPAYEQYF. The full variable domain, its missing parts supplied by reference TRBV11-2 and TRBJ2-7, is EAGVAQSPRYKIIEKRQSVAFWCNPISGHATLYWYQQILGQGPKLLIQFQNNGVVDDSQLPKDRFSAERLKGVDSTLKIQPAKLEDSAVYLCASSPTGPAYEQYFGPGTRLTVT.

The V call is TRBV9, the J call TRBJ1-1, with 9 bases lining up with TRBD1. V lost 0 bases and J lost 3; bases outside the gene matches: 6. This CDR3 is built from 16 residues. Looked up from germline, CDR1 is SGDLS and CDR2 is YYNGEE. The CDR3 DNA is TGTGCCAGCAGCGTAGATTTGTGGGACAGGGACACTGAAGCTTTCTTT. Its translation: CASSVDLWDRDTEAFF.

Turning to this clone: Distinct nucleotide sequences in the sample also encode this CDR3. This rearrangement joins TRBV19 to TRBJ2-7, with 11 positions matching TRBD1. The CDR3 runs 14 residues. CDR1 and CDR2 from the germline V gene are LNHDA and SQIVND (reference sequence). V lost 6 bases to trimming and J lost 3 bases; unmatched junction nucleotides: 4. The CDR3 region is CASSPGTGGYEQYF. The CDR3 DNA reads TGTGCCAGTAGCCCCGGGACAGGGGGCTACGAGCAGTACTTC. The full variable domain, its missing parts supplied by reference TRBV19 and TRBJ2-7, is DGGITQSPKYLFRKEGQNVTLSCEQNLNHDAMYWYRQDPGQGLRLIYYSQIVNDFQKGDIAEGYSVSREKKESFPLTVTSAQKNPTAFYLCASSPGTGGYEQYFGPGTRLTVT.

The chain couples TRBV4-3 to TRBJ2-7; no firm D call. Germline-derived CDR1 and CDR2 are LGHNA and YSLEER. The CDR3 runs 14 residues. Trimming cost V 1 base and J 3 bases, with 10 bases left between them. The CDR3 spells CASSQVIPGYEQYF. The DNA for the CDR3 is TGCGCCAGCAGCCAAGTAATTCCCGGCTACGAGCAGTACTTC.

This clone was seen a few times. The chain combines TRBV4-3 with TRBJ1-4, with 7 bases matching TRBD1. Germline CDR1 and CDR2: LGHNA and YSLEER. V lost 2 bases to trimming and J lost 10 bases; unmatched junction nucleotides: 10. The CDR3 extends over 15 amino acids. This chain's CDR3 is CASSQQAVAGGKLFF. CDR3 nucleotides: TGCGCCAGCAGCCAACAGGCGGTCGCAGGGGGAAAACTGTTTTTT.

This rearrangement joins TRBV5-6 to TRBJ1-4; D is uncertain. The length of the CDR3 is 13 residues. Per the germline V gene, CDR1 is SGHDT and CDR2 is YYEEEE. The V and J ends lost 4 bases and 7 bases respectively, with 11 bases between them. The CDR3 DNA reads TGTGCCAGCAGCGAGGGCCCCGGTGAAAAACTGTTTTTT. Its translation is CASSEGPGEKLFF.

The chain uses TRBV9 and TRBJ2-1; D might be TRBD1 (5 bases). Germline V gives CDR1 SGDLS, CDR2 YYNGEE. This CDR3 contains 16 residues. V was trimmed by 3 bases and J by 7 bases, leaving 20 bases between them. Here the CDR3 reads CASSAVSQGKVNEQFF. CDR3 DNA sequence: TGTGCCAGCAGCGCCGTGTCTCAGGGTAAGGTGAATGAGCAGTTCTTC.

The chain couples TRBV18 to TRBJ1-2; D may be TRBD1 (5 bases). Germline-derived CDR1 and CDR2 are KGHSH and LQKENI. Trimming removed 2 bases from V and 2 bases from J, with 12 bases in between. CDR3 length: 15 amino acids. The CDR3: CASSPDPRVNYGYTF. CDR3 nucleotides: TGTGCCAGCTCACCAGACCCCAGGGTAAACTATGGCTACACCTTC.

The J gene is TRBJ2-3, the V gene TRBV11-3; maybe TRBD2 (8 bases). The length of the CDR3 is 16 residues. Trimming removed 4 bases from V and 4 bases from J, with 18 bases in between. Germline V gene data show CDR1 as SGHNT and CDR2 as YENEEA. The CDR3 spells CASSSGGTSVADTQYF. DNA for the CDR3: TGTGCCAGCAGCTCAGGGGGGACTAGTGTTGCAGATACGCAGTATTTT.

The chain recombines TRBV23-1 with TRBJ1-6; 10 nucleotides match TRBD1. TRBV23-1 is given ORF status, its function remaining uncertain. The CDR3 runs 18 residues. The junction had 10 bases not matched to a gene; V was cut back by 0 bases and J by 8 bases. In nucleotides, the CDR3 is TGCGCCAGCAGTCAATCGGACCCTTGGACAGGGGGAGATTCACCCCTCCACTTT. Amino acid sequence: CASSQSDPWTGGDSPLHF.

The gene calls are TRBV18 and TRBJ1-2; possibly TRBD1 for D (6 bases). The CDR3 runs 14 residues. CDR1 is KGHSH and CDR2 is LQKENI in the germline V gene. V dropped 5 bases and J dropped 7 bases, with 17 bases sitting between them. The CDR3 loop is CASSYREVVGGYTF. For the CDR3, the DNA is TGTGCCAGCTCATACAGGGAAGTCGTCGGTGGCTACACCTTC. Full variable domain (remainder filled in from reference TRBV18 and TRBJ1-2): NAGVMQNPRHLVRRRGQEARLRCSPMKGHSHVYWYRQLPEEGLKFMVYLQKENIIDESGMPKERFSAEFPKEGPSILRIQQVVRGDSAAYFCASSYREVVGGYTFGSGTRLTVV.

V usage is TRBV9 and J usage is TRBJ2-1; 8 bases agree with TRBD2. CDR3 length equals 15 residues. CDR1 SGDLS and CDR2 YYNGEE come from the germline V gene. V shed 4 bases and J 7 bases; nucleotides not matched to a gene: 10. The CDR3 loop reads CASSQSPGGPNEQFF. In DNA, the CDR3 is TGTGCCAGCAGCCAATCGCCGGGGGGGCCTAATGAGCAGTTCTTC.

This sequence joins TRBV5-1 and TRBJ1-6; the D gene is possibly TRBD1 (5 bases). V was trimmed by 2 bases and J by 5 bases, leaving 11 bases between them. The length of the CDR3 is 15 residues. Germline V gene lookup returns CDR1 SGHRS and CDR2 YFSETQ. The CDR3 here is CASSFSGLDNSPLHF. Here the CDR3 DNA reads TGCGCCAGCAGCTTCTCGGGACTGGATAATTCACCCCTCCACTTT. The variable domain in full, with the rest retrieved from reference TRBV5-1 and TRBJ1-6, is KAGVTQTPRYLIKTRGQQVTLSCSPISGHRSVSWYQQTPGQGLQFLFEYFSETQRNKGNFPGRFSGRQFSNSRSEMNVSTLELGDSALYLCASSFSGLDNSPLHFGNGTRLTVT.

This clone has a handful of counts. This chain joins TRBV27 and TRBJ1-1; tentatively, D is TRBD1 (6 bases). CDR3 length equals 14 residues. Deletions cut 4 bases from V and 5 bases from J, with 14 bases between. Germline lookup yields CDR1 MNHEY and CDR2 SMNVEV (reference sequence). The CDR3 region has the DNA TGTGCCAGCAGTTACACAGGGACAACAACTGAAGCTTTCTTT. Protein: CASSYTGTTTEAFF.

This clone was seen a few times. The chain joins TRBV27 to TRBJ1-1; weak D call: TRBD1 (6 bases). Per the germline V gene, CDR1 is MNHEY and CDR2 is SMNVEV (reference sequence). This CDR3 spans 15 amino acids. V gave up 7 bases and J gave up 0 bases, with 15 bases separating them. The CDR3 region has the DNA TGTGCCAGCAACCCTCGGGGACACTTGAACACTGAAGCTTTCTTT. This sequence encodes CASNPRGHLNTEAFF.

CDR3 region: CASSLGGGLATEAFF. CDR3 nucleotide sequence: TGCGCCAGCAGCTTGGGGGGGGGCTTGGCCACTGAAGCTTTCTTT. This sequence joins TRBV5-1 and TRBJ1-1, with D perhaps matching TRBD1 (6 bases). Germline assignment: CDR1 SGHRS and CDR2 YFSETQ. The CDR3 runs 15 residues. The V and J ends lost 0 bases and 4 bases respectively, with 13 bases between them.

This clone was seen a single time. The V gene is TRBV27, the J gene TRBJ1-4; D not resolved. From germline, CDR1 is MNHEY and CDR2 SMNVEV (reference sequence). V shed 3 bases and J shed 12 bases, with 26 bases lying between them. The CDR3 totals 17 residues. CDR3 loop: CASSFLSGSRGSEELFF. CDR3 DNA: TGTGCCAGCAGTTTCTTATCCGGGTCCCGCGGTTCGGAGGAACTGTTTTTT.

A word on this clone: The germline gene is not matched at one end of the junction; a read error may be the cause. The chain employs TRBV2 and TRBJ2-2, with TRBD2 matching 11 bases. Germline CDR1 is SNHLY and CDR2 is FYNNEI. The CDR3 length is 15 residues. The CDR3 DNA sequence: TGTGCCGGCAGGCTAGCGGGGGGAGTCGCCGGGGAGCTGTTTTTT. This encodes CAGRLAGGVAGELFF.

J is TRBJ1-5 and V is TRBV6-1; D unresolved. This CDR3 comprises 15 residues. V dropped 3 bases and J dropped 8 bases, with 17 bases sitting between them. Germline V gives CDR1 MNHNS, CDR2 SASEGT. In DNA, the CDR3 is TGTGCCAGCAGTGAGATTTCGTCCCGCCGGGAGCCCCAGCATTTT. As protein: CASSEISSRREPQHF.

Only a few counts were recorded for this clone. The chain links TRBV7-3 to TRBJ2-3; 8 positions match TRBD2. Trimming removed 4 bases from V and 7 bases from J; junction bases left unmatched: 4. Germline V lookup: CDR1 SGHTA, CDR2 FQGTGA. This CDR3 is built from 13 residues. CDR3 DNA: TGTGCCAGCAGCTCCGGGACTAGTTATACGCAGTATTTT. Encoded protein: CASSSGTSYTQYF.

V and J are TRBV6-5 and TRBJ2-3, with D maybe TRBD2 (6 bases). Per the germline V gene, CDR1 is MNHEY and CDR2 is SVGAGI. V was clipped by 6 bases and J by 6 bases, with 16 bases between them. CDR3 length equals 14 residues. The CDR3 is CASSPLTSSDTQYF. DNA for the CDR3: TGTGCCAGCAGCCCATTGACTAGTTCCGATACGCAGTATTTT.